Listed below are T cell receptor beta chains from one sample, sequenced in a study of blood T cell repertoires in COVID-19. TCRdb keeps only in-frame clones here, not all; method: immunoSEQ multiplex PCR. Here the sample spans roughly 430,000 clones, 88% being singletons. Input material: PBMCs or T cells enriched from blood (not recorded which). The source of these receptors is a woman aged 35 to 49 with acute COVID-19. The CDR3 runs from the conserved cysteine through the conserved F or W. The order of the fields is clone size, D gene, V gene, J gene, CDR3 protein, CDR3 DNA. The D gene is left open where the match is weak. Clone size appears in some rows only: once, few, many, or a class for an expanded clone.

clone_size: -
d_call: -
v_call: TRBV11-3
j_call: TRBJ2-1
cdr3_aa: CASSFLQGSEQFF
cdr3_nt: TGTGCCAGCAGCTTTCTACAGGGTAGTGAGCAGTTCTTC

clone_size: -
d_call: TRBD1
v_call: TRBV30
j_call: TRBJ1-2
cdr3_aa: CAWSTTPGQGYGYTF
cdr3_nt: TGTGCCTGGAGTACAACTCCGGGACAGGGGTATGGCTACACCTTC

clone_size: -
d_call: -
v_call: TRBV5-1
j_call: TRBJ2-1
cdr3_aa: CASSAGQSNYNEQFF
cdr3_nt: TGCGCCAGCAGTGCCGGACAGTCTAACTACAATGAGCAGTTCTTC

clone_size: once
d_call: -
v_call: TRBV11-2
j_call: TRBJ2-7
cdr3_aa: CASSLDAGGALSYEQYF
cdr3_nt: TGTGCCAGCAGCTTAGATGCTGGCGGGGCGCTCTCCTACGAGCAGTACTTC

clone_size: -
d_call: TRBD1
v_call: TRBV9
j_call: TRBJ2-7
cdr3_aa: CASSVRDSTYEQYF
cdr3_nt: TGTGCCAGCAGCGTCCGGGACAGCACCTACGAGCAGTACTTC

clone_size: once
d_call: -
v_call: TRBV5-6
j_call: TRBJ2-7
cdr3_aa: CASSQVEAGWYEQYF
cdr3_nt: TGTGCCAGCAGCCAAGTAGAGGCAGGGTGGTACGAGCAGTACTTC

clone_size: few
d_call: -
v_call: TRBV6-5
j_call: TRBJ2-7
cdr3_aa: CAAKVTGTDEQYF
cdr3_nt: TGTGCCGCAAAAGTTACAGGGACCGACGAGCAGTACTTC

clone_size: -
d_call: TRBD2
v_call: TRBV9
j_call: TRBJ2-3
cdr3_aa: CASSSRLAGSTDTQYF
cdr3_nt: TGTGCCAGCAGCTCGAGACTAGCGGGGAGCACAGATACGCAGTATTTT

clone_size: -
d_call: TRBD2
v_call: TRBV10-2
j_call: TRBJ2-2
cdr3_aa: CASSPSGGNTGELFF
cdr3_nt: TGCGCCAGCAGTCCCAGCGGGGGTAACACCGGGGAGCTGTTTTTT

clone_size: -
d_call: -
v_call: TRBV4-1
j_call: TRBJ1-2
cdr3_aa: CASSPITGRYNYGYTF
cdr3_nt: TGCGCCAGCAGTCCCATTACAGGACGCTATAACTATGGCTACACCTTC

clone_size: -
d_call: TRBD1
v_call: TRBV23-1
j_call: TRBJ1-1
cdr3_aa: CASLHRPYNGTGGTEAFF
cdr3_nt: TGCGCCAGCCTCCATAGACCATACAACGGGACAGGGGGGACTGAAGCTTTCTTT

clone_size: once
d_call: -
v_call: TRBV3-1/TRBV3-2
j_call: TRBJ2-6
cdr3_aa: CASSHPGSSGANVLTF
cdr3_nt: TGTGCCAGCAGCCACCCCGGGAGCTCTGGGGCCAACGTCCTGACTTTC

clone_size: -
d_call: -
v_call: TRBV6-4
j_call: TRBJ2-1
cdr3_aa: CASSPGDPQSNEQFF
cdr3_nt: TGTGCCAGCAGCCCAGGGGACCCCCAATCCAATGAGCAGTTCTTC

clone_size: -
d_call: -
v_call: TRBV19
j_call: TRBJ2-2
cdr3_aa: CASSTQGSGELFF
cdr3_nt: TGTGCCAGTAGTACACAGGGTTCCGGGGAGCTGTTTTTT

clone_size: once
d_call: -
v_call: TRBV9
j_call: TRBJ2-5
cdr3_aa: CASSRTVGVQETQYF
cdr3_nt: TGTGCCAGCAGCCGGACAGTGGGGGTCCAAGAGACCCAGTACTTC

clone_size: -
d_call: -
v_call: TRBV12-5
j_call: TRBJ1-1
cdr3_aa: CASGWLNTEAFF
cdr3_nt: TGTGCTAGTGGTTGGCTGAACACTGAAGCTTTCTTT

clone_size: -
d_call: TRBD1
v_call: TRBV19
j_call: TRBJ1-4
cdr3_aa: CASSVQGITNEKLFF
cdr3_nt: TGTGCCAGTAGTGTACAGGGGATCACTAATGAAAAACTGTTTTTT

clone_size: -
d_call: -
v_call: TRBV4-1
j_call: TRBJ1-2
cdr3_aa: CASSHLDGQYGYTF
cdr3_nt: TGCGCCAGCAGCCATCTAGACGGTCAGTATGGCTACACCTTC

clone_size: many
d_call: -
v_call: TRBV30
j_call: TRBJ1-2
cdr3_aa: CAWSEGGVGYTF
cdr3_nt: TGTGCCTGGAGTGAAGGAGGGGTGGGCTACACCTTC

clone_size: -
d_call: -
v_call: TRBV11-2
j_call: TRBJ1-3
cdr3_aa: CASSLNRNSGNTIYF
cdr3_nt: TGTGCCAGCAGCTTGAACAGGAACTCTGGAAACACCATATATTTT

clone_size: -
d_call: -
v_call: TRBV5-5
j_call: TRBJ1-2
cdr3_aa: CASSPGHGIIYGYTF
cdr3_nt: TGTGCCAGCAGCCCCGGACACGGCATAATCTATGGCTACACCTTC

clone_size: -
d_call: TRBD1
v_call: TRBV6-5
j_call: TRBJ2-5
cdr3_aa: CASTPQGAGETQYF
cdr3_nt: TGTGCCAGCACCCCCCAGGGGGCGGGGGAGACCCAGTACTTC

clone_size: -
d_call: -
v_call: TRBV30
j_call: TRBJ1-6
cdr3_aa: CAWSPSGGWDSPLHF
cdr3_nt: TGTGCCTGGAGTCCGAGTGGGGGGTGGGATTCACCCCTCCACTTT

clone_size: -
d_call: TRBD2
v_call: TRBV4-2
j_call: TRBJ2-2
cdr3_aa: CASSQELGRGGGHNTGELFF
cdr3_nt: TGTGCCAGCAGCCAAGAGTTAGGTAGGGGCGGGGGTCACAACACCGGGGAGCTGTTTTTT

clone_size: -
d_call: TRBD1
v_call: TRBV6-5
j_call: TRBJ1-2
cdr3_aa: CASTMDRANYGYTF
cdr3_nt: TGTGCCAGCACCATGGACAGGGCTAACTATGGCTACACCTTC